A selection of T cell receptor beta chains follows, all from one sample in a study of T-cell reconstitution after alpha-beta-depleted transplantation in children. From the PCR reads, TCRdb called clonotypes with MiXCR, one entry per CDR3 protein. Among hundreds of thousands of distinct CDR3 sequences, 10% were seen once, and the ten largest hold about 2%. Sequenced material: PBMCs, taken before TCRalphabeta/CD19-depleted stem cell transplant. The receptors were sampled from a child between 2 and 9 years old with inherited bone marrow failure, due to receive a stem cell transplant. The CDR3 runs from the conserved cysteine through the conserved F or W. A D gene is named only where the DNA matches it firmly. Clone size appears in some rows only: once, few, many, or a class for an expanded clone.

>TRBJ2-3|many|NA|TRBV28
CASSLGSTDTQYF
TGTGCCAGCAGTTTGGGGAGCACAGATACGCAGTATTTT
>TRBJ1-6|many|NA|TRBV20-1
CSAREGLTGSPLHF
TGCAGTGCTAGGGAGGGCTTGACGGGTTCACCCCTCCACTTT
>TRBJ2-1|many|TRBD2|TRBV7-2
CASSLRAGENEQFF
TGTGCCAGCAGCTTACGGGCGGGGGAGAATGAGCAGTTCTTC
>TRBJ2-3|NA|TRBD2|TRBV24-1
CATSESGGSKDTQYF
TGTGCCACCAGTGAAAGTGGCGGGAGCAAAGATACGCAGTATTTT
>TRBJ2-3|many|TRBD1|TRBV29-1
CSVEVVKGQVTDTQYF
TGCAGCGTTGAAGTTGTTAAGGGACAGGTGACAGATACGCAGTATTTT
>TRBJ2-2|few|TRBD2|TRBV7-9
CASSPSSGAGTGELFF
TGTGCCAGCAGCCCTTCGTCGGGAGCGGGAACCGGGGAGCTGTTTTTT
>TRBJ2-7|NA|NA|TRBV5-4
CASSSFPTSAYEQYF
TGTGCCAGCAGCTCCTTCCCGACATCAGCCTACGAGCAGTACTTC
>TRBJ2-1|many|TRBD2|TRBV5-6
CASSWGLDSVPEQFF
TGTGCCAGCAGCTGGGGACTAGACTCGGTGCCTGAGCAGTTCTTC
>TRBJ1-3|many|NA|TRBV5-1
CASSGPGENTIYF
TGCGCCAGCAGCGGGCCGGGGGAGAACACCATATATTTT
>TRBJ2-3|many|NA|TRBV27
CASSPLRQADTQYF
TGTGCCAGCAGTCCTCTCCGGCAGGCAGATACGCAGTATTTT
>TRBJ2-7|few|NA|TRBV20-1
CSARAPPAYEQYF
TGCAGTGCTAGAGCACCCCCCGCCTACGAGCAGTACTTC
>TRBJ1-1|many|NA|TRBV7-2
CASSPKGGTEAFF
TGTGCCAGCAGCCCTAAAGGGGGGACTGAAGCTTTCTTT
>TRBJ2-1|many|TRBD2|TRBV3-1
CASNQGGGSSYNEQFF
TGTGCCAGCAACCAGGGAGGCGGGAGTTCTTACAATGAGCAGTTCTTC
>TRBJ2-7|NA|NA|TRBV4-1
CASSHSPDGYEQYF
TGCGCCAGCAGCCATTCCCCGGACGGATACGAGCAGTACTTC
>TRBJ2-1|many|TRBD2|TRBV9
CASSVGASGRAMEYNEQFF
TGTGCCAGCAGCGTAGGGGCTAGCGGGAGGGCCATGGAGTATAATGAGCAGTTCTTC
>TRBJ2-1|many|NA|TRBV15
CATSRRGVPYNEQFF
TGTGCCACCAGCAGGAGGGGTGTTCCCTACAATGAGCAGTTCTTC
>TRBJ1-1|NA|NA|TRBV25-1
CASSETTAGLNTEAFF
TGTGCCAGCAGTGAAACCACCGCAGGTCTGAACACTGAAGCTTTCTTT
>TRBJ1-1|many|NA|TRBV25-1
CASRSVGGRDTEAFF
TGTGCCAGCAGATCGGTTGGGGGCCGGGACACTGAAGCTTTCTTT
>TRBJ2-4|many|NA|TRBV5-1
CASSFDRTGIQYF
TGCGCCAGCAGCTTTGACAGGACTGGCATTCAGTACTTC
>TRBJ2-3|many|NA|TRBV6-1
CASNSELTDTQYF
TGTGCCAGCAACTCCGAGCTCACAGATACGCAGTATTTT
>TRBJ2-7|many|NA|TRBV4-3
CASSQDRDLAYEQYF
TGCGCCAGCAGCCAAGACCGGGACCTCGCCTACGAGCAGTACTTC
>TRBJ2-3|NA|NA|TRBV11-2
CASSLDRESGTDTQYF
TGTGCCAGCAGCTTAGATCGGGAGTCTGGCACAGATACGCAGTATTTT
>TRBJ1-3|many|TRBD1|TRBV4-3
CASSHRDRGSSGNTIYF
TGCGCCAGCAGCCATAGGGACAGGGGCAGCTCTGGAAACACCATATATTTT
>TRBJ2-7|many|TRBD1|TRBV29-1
CSVGPGQGPYEQYF
TGCAGCGTTGGACCGGGACAGGGCCCCTACGAGCAGTACTTC
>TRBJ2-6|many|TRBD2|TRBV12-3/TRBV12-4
CASSSLSGGSSGANVLTF
TGTGCCAGCAGTTCTTTAAGCGGGGGCTCCTCTGGGGCCAACGTCCTGACTTTC
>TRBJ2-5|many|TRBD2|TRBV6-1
CASSPTATSGRTAQYF
TGTGCCAGCAGTCCTACCGCGACTAGCGGGAGGACCGCCCAGTACTTC
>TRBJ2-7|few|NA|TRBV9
CASSVGKRNYEQYF
TGTGCCAGCAGCGTAGGGAAGAGGAACTACGAGCAGTACTTC
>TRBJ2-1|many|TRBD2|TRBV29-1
CSVDARTSGPYNEQFF
TGCAGCGTGGACGCTAGGACTAGCGGGCCGTACAATGAGCAGTTCTTC
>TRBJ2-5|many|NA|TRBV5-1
CASSPEVGGLGLETQYF
TGCGCCAGCAGCCCGGAAGTGGGAGGACTTGGACTTGAGACCCAGTACTTC
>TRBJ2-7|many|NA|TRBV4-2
CASSQDWPGDSYEQYF
TGTGCCAGCAGCCAAGATTGGCCAGGAGACTCCTACGAGCAGTACTTC
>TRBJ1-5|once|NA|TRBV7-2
CASSLWDTCNQPQHF
TGTGCCAGCAGCTTATGGGACACCTGCAATCAGCCCCAGCATTTT
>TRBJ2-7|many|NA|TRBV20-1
CSARGQYYEQYF
TGCAGTGCTAGAGGGCAGTACTACGAGCAGTACTTC
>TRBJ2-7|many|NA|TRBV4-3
CASSLKGHYEQYF
TGCGCCAGCAGCCTTAAGGGACATTACGAGCAGTACTTC
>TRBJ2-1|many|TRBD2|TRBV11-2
CASSSGLAVNEQFF
TGTGCCAGCAGCTCGGGACTAGCGGTCAATGAGCAGTTCTTC